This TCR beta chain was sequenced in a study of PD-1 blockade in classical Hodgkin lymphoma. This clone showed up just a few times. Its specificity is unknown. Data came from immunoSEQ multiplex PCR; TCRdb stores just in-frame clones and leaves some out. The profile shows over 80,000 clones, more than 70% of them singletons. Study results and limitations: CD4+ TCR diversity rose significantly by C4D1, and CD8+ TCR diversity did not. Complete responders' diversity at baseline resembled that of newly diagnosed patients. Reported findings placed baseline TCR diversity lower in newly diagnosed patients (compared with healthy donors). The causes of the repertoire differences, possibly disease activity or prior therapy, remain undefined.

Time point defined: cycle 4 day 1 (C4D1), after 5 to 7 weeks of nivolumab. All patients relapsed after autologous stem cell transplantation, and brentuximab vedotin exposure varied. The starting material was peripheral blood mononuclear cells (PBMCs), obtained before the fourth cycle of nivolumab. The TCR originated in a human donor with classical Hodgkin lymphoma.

The CDR3 here is CASSEPRGGAGNEQFF. Here the CDR3 DNA reads TGTGCCAGCAGTGAACCACGCGGGGGGGCCGGCAATGAGCAGTTCTTC. This rearrangement joins TRBV25-1 to TRBJ2-1; 9 bases align to TRBD2. CDR1 MGHDK and CDR2 SYGVNS come from the germline V gene. Trimming took 2 bases from V and 6 from J; bases not matched to a gene: 8. The CDR3 extends over 16 amino acids.